This entry lists 26 T cell receptor beta chains sequenced from one sample in a study of control samples from healthy donors and cancer patients. Sequencing used immunoSEQ multiplex PCR; TCRdb keeps in-frame clones, though not all of them. The table includes about 110,000 clones, around nine tenths detected once. What was sequenced was PBMCs. Receptors were obtained from a woman between 55 and 75 years old with lung cancer.

The J gene is TRBJ1-2, the V gene TRBV5-5; D unresolved. The CDR3 totals 12 residues. Germline-derived CDR1 and CDR2 are SGHKS and YYEKEE (reference sequence). The V and J ends lost 0 bases and 8 bases respectively, with 8 bases between them. The CDR3 spells CASSLAQSGYTF. The CDR3, as DNA: TGTGCCAGCAGCTTGGCACAGTCGGGCTACACCTTC. The full variable domain, its missing parts supplied by reference TRBV5-5 and TRBJ1-2, is DAGVTQSPTHLIKTRGQQVTLRCSPISGHKSVSWYQQVLGQGPQFIFQYYEKEERGRGNFPDRFSARQFPNYSSELNVNALLLGDSALYLCASSLAQSGYTFGSGTRLTVV.

This rearrangement joins TRBV7-9 to TRBJ2-3; D perhaps matches TRBD2 (5 bases). V was cut by 1 base and J by 2 bases, with 13 bases left in between. Per the germline V gene, CDR1 is SEHNR and CDR2 is FQNEAQ (reference sequence). This CDR3 spans 16 amino acids. The CDR3 here is CASSLGAGVDTDTQYF. The CDR3 nucleotides are TGTGCCAGCAGCTTAGGGGCGGGCGTGGACACAGATACGCAGTATTTT.

J is TRBJ2-3 and V is TRBV4-1, with TRBD2 identical over 15 bases. V trimming: 4 bases; J trimming: 6 bases; junction bases outside the gene matches: 14. The CDR3 spans 19 residues. The V gene's germline CDR1 is MGHRA and CDR2 YSYEKL. This CDR3 is CASSRRTSGGARRWDTQYF. CDR3 in DNA: TGCGCCAGCAGCCGTCGGACTAGCGGGGGGGCCCGTCGGTGGGATACGCAGTATTTT.

The chain recombines TRBV27 with TRBJ2-5; possible D gene TRBD1, 6 bases. Germline assignment: CDR1 MNHEY and CDR2 SMNVEV (reference sequence). This CDR3 is built from 14 residues. V was cut by 9 bases and J by 4 bases, with 18 bases left in between. CDR3 DNA sequence: TGTGCCAGTTCAAGCAGACAGGTCATAGAGACCCAGTACTTC. Translating it yields CASSSRQVIETQYF.

The chain is built from TRBV6-6 and TRBJ1-5, with TRBD1 matching over 7 bases. The germline gives CDR1 MNHNY, CDR2 SVGAGI (reference sequence). V was clipped by 4 bases and J by 8 bases; unmatched bases: 8. This CDR3 region has 14 residues. The CDR3 here is CASSFQGDDEPQHF. The CDR3 bases are TGTGCCAGCAGTTTTCAGGGGGATGATGAGCCCCAGCATTTT.

This rearrangement joins TRBV7-2 to TRBJ1-3, with D hard to call. Germline CDR1 reads SGHTA; CDR2 reads FQGNSA. This CDR3 is 16 amino acids long. Trimming pared 4 bases from V and 0 bases from J, leaving 13 bases between. The CDR3: CASSSIGTSSGNTIYF. The CDR3 DNA is TGTGCCAGCAGCTCAATAGGCACGAGCTCTGGAAACACCATATATTTT.

The chain carries TRBV4-1 and TRBJ2-1; 8 bases agree with TRBD2. The CDR3 spans 17 residues. CDR1 MGHRA and CDR2 YSYEKL come from the germline V gene. The V segment lost 0 bases and the J segment 4 bases; nucleotides outside the gene matches: 8. The CDR3 protein is CASSQDQAGANYNEQFF. The CDR3 nucleotides are TGCGCCAGCAGCCAAGATCAAGCGGGGGCGAATTACAATGAGCAGTTCTTC.

V gene TRBV6-2 or TRBV6-3 combines with J gene TRBJ2-3, with D possibly being TRBD2 (6 bases). Germline CDR1 reads MNHEY; CDR2 reads SVGEGT. The V gene lost 3 bases and the J gene lost 4 bases, with 8 bases spanning the gap. This CDR3 is built from 13 residues. CDR3 amino acids: CASSYRGSDTQYF. The CDR3 coding sequence is TGTGCCAGCAGTTATCGGGGGTCAGATACGCAGTATTTT.

The chain joins TRBV9 to TRBJ2-3, with D possibly being TRBD1 (6 bases). This CDR3 has 17 amino acids. Trimming took 5 bases from V and 0 from J, leaving 19 bases between them. Germline lookup yields CDR1 SGDLS and CDR2 YYNGEE. The CDR3 sequence is CASSFDRTFPSTDTQYF. DNA of the CDR3: TGTGCCAGCAGTTTCGACAGGACCTTCCCTAGCACAGATACGCAGTATTTT.

The chain recombines TRBV14 with TRBJ2-2; perhaps TRBD1 as D (7 bases). This CDR3 spans 15 amino acids. Deletions cut 4 bases from V and 6 bases from J, with 15 bases between. Germline V gene data show CDR1 as SGHDN and CDR2 as FVKESK. The CDR3 spells CASSLQEGAAGELFF. The DNA of the CDR3 is TGTGCCAGCAGCCTTCAGGAGGGGGCCGCCGGGGAGCTGTTTTTT.

This chain uses TRBV7-9 with TRBJ1-1, with D uncertain. V was shortened by 1 base and J by 4 bases, with 1 base between the two germline ends. Germline CDR1 SEHNR, CDR2 FQNEAQ (reference sequence). This CDR3 spans 11 amino acids. CDR3 in DNA: TGTGCCAGCAGCTTAGGCACTGAAGCTTTCTTT. The encoded protein is CASSLGTEAFF.

The chain employs TRBV12-5 and TRBJ1-2, with 10 positions matching TRBD1. Trimming took 3 bases from V and 7 from J; bases not matched to a gene: 5. Germline loops: CDR1 LGHNT, CDR2 FRNRAP. The length of the CDR3 is 14 residues. The CDR3 nucleotides read TGTGCTAGTGGTTTCGGGACAGGGGAAACTGGCTACACCTTC. It translates to CASGFGTGETGYTF.

This clone was seen a single time. The chain joins TRBV28 to TRBJ2-7; TRBD2 agrees at 8 bases. With 7 bases clipped from V and 3 bases from J, the junction kept 17 bases outside the gene matches. Germline CDR1 MDHEN, CDR2 SYDVKM. CDR3 length equals 17 residues. The CDR3 sequence is CASTLLGGTRGSYEQYF. CDR3 nucleotide sequence: TGTGCCAGCACACTTCTGGGAGGGACTAGGGGTAGCTACGAGCAGTACTTC.

This chain connects TRBV6-5 to TRBJ1-5, with D possibly TRBD1 on 5 matching bases. The CDR3 runs 14 residues. Trimming took 0 bases from V and 5 from J, leaving 8 bases between them. In germline, CDR1 is MNHEY, CDR2 SVGAGI. The CDR3 DNA reads as TGTGCCAGCAGTTACTCGAGGGGAGATCAGCCCCAGCATTTT. Translating it yields CASSYSRGDQPQHF.

The chain links TRBV7-2 to TRBJ2-2; D unclear. The CDR3 consists of 14 residues. The germline V gene encodes CDR1 SGHTA and CDR2 FQGNSA. Trimming removed 5 bases from V and 13 bases from J, with 20 bases in between. As DNA, the CDR3 is TGTGCCAGCAGCCGCGAGTGGTCCCCAAGAGGGCTGTTTTTT. This codes for CASSREWSPRGLFF.

The chain combines TRBV11-2 with TRBJ2-1; tentative D call: TRBD2 (6 bases). Trimming removed 1 base at V and 4 bases at J, with 14 bases between. The germline V gene encodes CDR1 SGHAT and CDR2 FQNNGV. There are 16 residues in the CDR3. The CDR3 DNA follows: TGTGCCAGCAGCTTAGCAGCCGGGGGTGGGTACAATGAGCAGTTCTTC. This sequence encodes CASSLAAGGGYNEQFF.

The chain recombines TRBV6-2 or TRBV6-3 with TRBJ1-5; TRBD1 matches 8 bases. CDR3 length: 17 amino acids. J lost 5 bases, V lost 6 bases, and 15 bases had no gene match. CDR1 is MNHEY and CDR2 is SVGEGT in the germline V gene. The CDR3 sequence is CASSPSGGAPFYQPQHF. Written as DNA, the CDR3 is TGTGCCAGCAGCCCATCAGGGGGCGCCCCCTTTTATCAGCCCCAGCATTTT.

The chain employs TRBV29-1 and TRBJ1-2; 9 nucleotides match TRBD1. Germline CDR1 is SQVTM and CDR2 is ANQGSEA. The V and J ends lost 7 bases and 1 base, in that order; junction bases with no gene match: 7. The CDR3 spans 14 residues. CDR3 sequence (DNA): TGCAGCGCCCCGCCGGACAGGGGTAACTATGGCTACACCTTC. It specifies CSAPPDRGNYGYTF. The variable domain in full, with the rest retrieved from reference TRBV29-1 and TRBJ1-2, is SAVISQKPSRDICQRGTSLTIQCQVDSQVTMMFWYRQQPGQSLTLIATANQGSEATYESGFVIDKFPISRPNLTFSTLTVSNMSPEDSSIYLCSAPPDRGNYGYTFGSGTRLTVV.

The V gene is TRBV19, the J gene TRBJ2-1; the match to TRBD1 covers 8 bases. The V and J ends lost 6 bases and 0 bases, in that order; junction bases with no gene match: 4. From germline, CDR1 is LNHDA and CDR2 SQIVND (reference sequence). This CDR3 is 15 amino acids long. CDR3 DNA: TGTGCCAGTAGAGCACAGGGGGACTCCTACAATGAGCAGTTCTTC. It specifies CASRAQGDSYNEQFF.

In its sample, this clone was seen a few times. This chain uses TRBV6-6 with TRBJ1-1; D unresolved. The CDR3 has 12 residues. Germline V lookup: CDR1 MNHNY, CDR2 SVGAGI (reference sequence). The V gene lost 5 bases and the J gene lost 3 bases, with 7 bases spanning the gap. Here the CDR3 reads CASSAGDTEAFF. The CDR3 DNA sequence: TGTGCCAGCAGTGCAGGTGACACTGAAGCTTTCTTT.

The chain combines TRBV11-2 with TRBJ2-2; D is ambiguous. The CDR3 totals 14 residues. V gave up 5 bases and J gave up 4 bases, with 11 bases separating them. Per germline, CDR1 SGHAT and CDR2 FQNNGV. Here the CDR3 reads CASSTQLGTGELFF. In DNA, the CDR3 is TGTGCCAGCAGCACCCAGCTGGGCACCGGGGAGCTGTTTTTT.

The chain employs TRBV9 and TRBJ2-5; D gene unclear. The CDR3 consists of 16 residues. V shed 3 bases and J shed 5 bases, with 20 bases lying between them. Germline CDR1 is SGDLS and CDR2 is YYNGEE. The CDR3 protein is CASSASQTHLRETQYF. The CDR3 bases are TGTGCCAGCAGCGCCTCCCAGACACACCTTAGGGAGACCCAGTACTTC. Supplemented by reference TRBV9 and TRBJ2-5, the full variable domain reads DSGVTQTPKHLITATGQRVTLRCSPRSGDLSVYWYQQSLDQGLQFLIQYYNGEERAKGNILERFSAQQFPDLHSELNLSSLELGDSALYFCASSASQTHLRETQYFGPGTRLLVL.

The gene calls are TRBV9 and TRBJ1-1; no definite D call. Germline loops: CDR1 SGDLS, CDR2 YYNGEE. Trimming took off 4 bases at V and 5 bases at J, with 15 bases between the two ends. The CDR3 has 14 residues. The CDR3 spells CASSLNWGSTEAFF. The CDR3 region has the DNA TGTGCCAGCAGCCTCAACTGGGGTTCGACTGAAGCTTTCTTT.

The chain employs TRBV6-5 and TRBJ1-4; D call uncertain. The CDR3 spans 15 residues. V lost 8 bases and J 0 bases, leaving 13 bases between the germline ends. CDR1 is MNHEY, CDR2 SVGAGI, per germline. In DNA, the CDR3 is TGTGCCAGCGGAGACGGCCTGGCAACTAATGAAAAACTGTTTTTT. Its protein is CASGDGLATNEKLFF.

The chain carries TRBV5-6 and TRBJ1-6; D remains ambiguous. This CDR3 has 16 residues. V lost 5 bases, J lost 3 bases, and 15 bases lay in between. Germline CDR1 reads SGHDT; CDR2 reads YYEEEE. DNA for the CDR3: TGTGCCAGCAGATATTTACCGGACGGCTATAATTCACCCCTCCACTTT. Residues: CASRYLPDGYNSPLHF.

The chain combines TRBV5-1 with TRBJ1-1; D remains ambiguous. The CDR3 is 15 residues long. Trimming cost V 4 bases and J 0 bases, with 13 bases left between them. CDR1 SGHRS and CDR2 YFSETQ come from the germline V gene. The CDR3 protein is CASSPRPEMNTEAFF. The DNA of the CDR3 is TGCGCCAGCAGCCCAAGACCGGAGATGAACACTGAAGCTTTCTTT.